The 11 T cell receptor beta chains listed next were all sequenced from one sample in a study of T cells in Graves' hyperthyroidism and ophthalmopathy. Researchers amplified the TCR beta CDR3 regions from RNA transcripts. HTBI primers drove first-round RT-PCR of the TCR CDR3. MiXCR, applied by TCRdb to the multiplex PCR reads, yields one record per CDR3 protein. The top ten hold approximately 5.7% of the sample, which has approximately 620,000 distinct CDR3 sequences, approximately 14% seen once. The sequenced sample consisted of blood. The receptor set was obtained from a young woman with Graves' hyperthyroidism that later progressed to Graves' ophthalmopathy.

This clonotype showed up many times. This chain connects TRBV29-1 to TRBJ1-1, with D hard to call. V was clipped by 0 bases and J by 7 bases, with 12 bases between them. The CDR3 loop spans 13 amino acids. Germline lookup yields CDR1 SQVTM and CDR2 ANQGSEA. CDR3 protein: CSVEDLWEGEAFF. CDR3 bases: TGCAGCGTTGAAGATTTGTGGGAGGGTGAAGCTTTCTTT.

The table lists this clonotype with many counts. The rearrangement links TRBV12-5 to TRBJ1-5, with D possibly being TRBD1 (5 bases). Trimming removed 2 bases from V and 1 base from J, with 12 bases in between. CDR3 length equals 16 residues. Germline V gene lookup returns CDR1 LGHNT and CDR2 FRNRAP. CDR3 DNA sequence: TGTGCTAGTGGTTTGACGGGGGTGGTCAGCAATCAGCCCCAGCATTTT. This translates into CASGLTGVVSNQPQHF. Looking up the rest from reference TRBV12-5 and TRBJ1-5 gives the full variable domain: DARVTQTPRHKVTEMGQEVTMRCQPILGHNTVFWYRQTMMQGLELLAYFRNRAPLDDSGMPKDRFSAEMPDATLATLKIQPSEPRDSAVYFCASGLTGVVSNQPQHFGDGTRLSIL.

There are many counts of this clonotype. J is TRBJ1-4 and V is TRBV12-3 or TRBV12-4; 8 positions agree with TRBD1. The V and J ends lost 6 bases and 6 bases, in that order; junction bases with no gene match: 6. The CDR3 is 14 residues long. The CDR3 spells CASRKGQGDEKLFF. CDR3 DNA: TGTGCCAGCAGAAAAGGACAGGGAGATGAAAAACTGTTTTTT.

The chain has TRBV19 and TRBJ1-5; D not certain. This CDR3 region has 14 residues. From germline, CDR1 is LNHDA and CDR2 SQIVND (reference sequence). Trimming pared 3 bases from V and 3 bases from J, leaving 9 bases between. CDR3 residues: CASSIGDTNQPQHF. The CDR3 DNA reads TGTGCCAGTAGTATCGGCGACACCAATCAGCCCCAGCATTTT.

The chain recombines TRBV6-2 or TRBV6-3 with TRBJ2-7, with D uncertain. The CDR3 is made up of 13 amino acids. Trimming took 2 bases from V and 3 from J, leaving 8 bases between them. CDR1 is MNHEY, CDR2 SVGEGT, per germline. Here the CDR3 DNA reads TGTGCCAGCAGTTACGGGCGGAACTACGAGCAGTACTTC. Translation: CASSYGRNYEQYF.

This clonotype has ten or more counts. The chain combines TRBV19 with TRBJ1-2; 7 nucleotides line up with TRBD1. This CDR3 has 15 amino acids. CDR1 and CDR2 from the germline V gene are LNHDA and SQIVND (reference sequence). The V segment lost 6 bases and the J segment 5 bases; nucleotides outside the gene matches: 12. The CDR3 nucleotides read TGTGCCAGTAGCCGTCCGGGAGCAGGGGGATATGGCTACACCTTC. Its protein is CASSRPGAGGYGYTF.

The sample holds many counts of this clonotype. CDR3: CASSRQTATYEQYF. Here the CDR3 DNA reads TGCGCCAGCAGCCGACAAACCGCAACCTACGAGCAGTACTTC. The chain joins TRBV5-1 to TRBJ2-7, with D unresolved. Looked up from germline, CDR1 is SGHRS and CDR2 is YFSETQ. V lost 4 bases, J lost 2 bases, and 13 bases lay in between. CDR3 length: 14 residues.

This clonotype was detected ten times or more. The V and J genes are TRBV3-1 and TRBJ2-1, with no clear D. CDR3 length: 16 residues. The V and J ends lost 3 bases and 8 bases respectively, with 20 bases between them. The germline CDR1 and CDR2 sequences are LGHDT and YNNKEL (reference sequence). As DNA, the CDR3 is TGTGCCAGCAGCCACTCCTCAATAAGCCCTAGGGATGAGCAGTTCTTC. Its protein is CASSHSSISPRDEQFF.

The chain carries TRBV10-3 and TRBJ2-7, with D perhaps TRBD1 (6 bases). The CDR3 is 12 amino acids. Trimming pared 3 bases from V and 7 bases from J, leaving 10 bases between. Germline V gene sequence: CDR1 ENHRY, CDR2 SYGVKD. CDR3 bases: TGTGCCATCAGTGATGACAGGAGGGAGCAGTACTTC. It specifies CAISDDRREQYF.

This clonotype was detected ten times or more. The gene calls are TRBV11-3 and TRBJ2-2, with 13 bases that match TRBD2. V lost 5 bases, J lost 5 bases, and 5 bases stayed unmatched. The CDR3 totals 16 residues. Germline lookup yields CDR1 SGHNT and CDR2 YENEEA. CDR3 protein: CASSLRLAGGTGELFF. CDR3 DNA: TGTGCCAGCAGCCTCCGACTAGCGGGAGGTACCGGGGAGCTGTTTTTT. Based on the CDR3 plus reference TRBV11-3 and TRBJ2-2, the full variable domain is EAGVVQSPRYKIIEKKQPVAFWCNPISGHNTLYWYLQNLGQGPELLIRYENEEAVDDSQLPKDRFSAERLKGVDSTLKIQPAELGDSAVYLCASSLRLAGGTGELFFGEGSRLTVL.

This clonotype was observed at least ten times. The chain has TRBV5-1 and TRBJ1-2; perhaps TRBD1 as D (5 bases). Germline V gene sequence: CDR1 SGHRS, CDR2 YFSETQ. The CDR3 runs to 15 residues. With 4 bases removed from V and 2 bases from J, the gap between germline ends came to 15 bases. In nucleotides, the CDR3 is TGCGCCAGCAGCCCGAACTCGGGGCCCAACTATGGCTACACCTTC. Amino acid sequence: CASSPNSGPNYGYTF.